These 28 T cell receptor beta chains came from one sample sequenced in a study of blood T cell repertoires in COVID-19. Produced via immunoSEQ multiplex PCR; TCRdb's table is partial and in-frame only. The sample contains roughly 230,000 clones, under 90% of which appear only once. The sample consisted of peripheral blood. The receptor source for this set is a woman older than 75 with acute or convalescent COVID-19.

This chain connects TRBV28 to TRBJ2-7, with TRBD1 as a possible D gene (7 bases). The CDR3 runs to 13 residues. The germline V gene has CDR1 MDHEN and CDR2 SYDVKM. Trimming took off 5 bases at V and 13 bases at J, with 21 bases between the two ends. The CDR3 sequence is CASSTTQVQGGYF. As DNA, the CDR3 is TGTGCCAGCAGTACAACCCAGGTCCAGGGGGGTTACTTC.

This clone appeared a single time. The missing conserved phenylalanine or tryptophan at the end of this CDR3 makes a read error likely. Because the CDR3's place on the DNA is in doubt, the DNA is left out and the CDR3 is given as listed by TCRdb. The genes are TRBV6-9 and TRBJ1-1. Germline V CDR1 and CDR2: MNHGY, SVAAGI. The CDR3 contains 15 residues when both ends are counted. The CDR3 sequence: CASSYSREGRGLLFC.

The rearrangement joins TRBV3-1 (or the pseudogene TRBV3-2) to TRBJ1-2; no definite D call. V lost 3 bases and J 1 base, leaving 9 bases between the germline ends. The CDR3 is 14 residues long. CDR1 LGHDT and CDR2 YNNKEL come from the germline V gene (reference sequence). The CDR3 protein is CASSHSGINYGYTF. In DNA, the CDR3 is TGTGCCAGCAGCCATAGCGGGATTAACTATGGCTACACCTTC.

The chain couples TRBV7-9 to TRBJ2-3; D is unresolved. Germline CDR1 is SEHNR and CDR2 is FQNEAQ (reference sequence). The V end was cut by 7 bases, the J end by 6 bases, with 11 bases between. This CDR3 has 12 residues. For the CDR3, the DNA is TGTGCCAGCATTTCAGTGTCGGATACGCAGTATTTT. Translation: CASISVSDTQYF.

This sequence joins TRBV7-9 and TRBJ2-3; 9 bases fit TRBD2. The ends lost 1 base at V and 5 bases at J; junction bases unmatched: 4. Germline V gene data show CDR1 as SEHNR and CDR2 as FQNEAQ (reference sequence). The CDR3 consists of 15 residues. CDR3 sequence reads: CASSLERGAQDTQYF. The CDR3 bases are TGTGCCAGCAGCTTAGAGCGGGGGGCCCAAGATACGCAGTATTTT.

The chain carries TRBV3-1 (or the pseudogene TRBV3-2) and TRBJ2-2; weak D call: TRBD1 (6 bases). The length of the CDR3 is 17 residues. The ends were cut back, 3 bases at V and 1 base at J, with 15 bases in the middle. Germline lookup yields CDR1 LGHDT and CDR2 YNNKEL (reference sequence). Written as DNA, the CDR3 is TGTGCCAGCAGCCACAGCCGGGACACCCTGAACACCGGGGAGCTGTTTTTT. This encodes CASSHSRDTLNTGELFF.

This chain connects TRBV2 to TRBJ1-1; D ambiguous. V was trimmed by 1 base and J by 10 bases, leaving 10 bases between them. There are 12 residues in the CDR3. CDR1 is SNHLY and CDR2 is FYNNEI in the germline V gene. The CDR3 DNA reads as TGTGCCAGCAGTGAAGTGCAGTGGGCAGCTTTCTTT. The encoded protein is CASSEVQWAAFF.

This chain joins TRBV4-2 and TRBJ1-3; TRBD1 is a possible D gene (5 bases). The CDR3 consists of 15 residues. Germline lookup yields CDR1 LGHNA and CDR2 YNFKEQ. Trimming left V 0 bases short and J 3 bases short, with 9 bases between. CDR3 bases: TGTGCCAGCAGCCAAGATAGGGGTTTTGGAAACACCATATATTTT. It encodes CASSQDRGFGNTIYF.

V and J are TRBV7-6 and TRBJ1-1, with 11 bases aligning to TRBD1. The germline V gene has CDR1 SGHVS and CDR2 FNYEAQ. The J segment lost 4 bases and the V segment lost 5 bases, leaving 9 bases of the junction unmatched. The CDR3 has 16 amino acids. In nucleotides, the CDR3 is TGTGCCAGCAGCCAAGGACAGGGGGCAATGGGCACTGAAGCTTTCTTT. It yields the protein CASSQGQGAMGTEAFF.

The V call is TRBV18, the J call TRBJ1-1; 10 nucleotides line up with TRBD1. Germline V gene data show CDR1 as KGHSH and CDR2 as LQKENI. This CDR3 is 15 amino acids long. The ends lost 1 base at V and 1 base at J; junction bases unmatched: 0. CDR3 in amino acids: CASSPRTGGNTEAFF. The CDR3 coding sequence is TGTGCCAGCTCACCACGGACAGGGGGGAACACTGAAGCTTTCTTT.

This rearrangement joins TRBV19 to TRBJ2-2, with TRBD2 identical over 10 bases. Per the germline V gene, CDR1 is LNHDA and CDR2 is SQIVND (reference sequence). Germline trimming cut 7 bases from V and 2 bases from J; bases unmatched to any gene: 4. This CDR3 is 15 amino acids long. The CDR3 region is CASIGLAVNTGELFF. The CDR3 DNA reads as TGTGCCAGTATAGGACTAGCGGTTAACACCGGGGAGCTGTTTTTT.

The J gene is TRBJ1-5, the V gene TRBV18; tentatively, D is TRBD1 (5 bases). Germline-derived CDR1 and CDR2 are KGHSH and LQKENI. The V end was cut by 3 bases, the J end by 5 bases, with 8 bases between. The CDR3 totals 13 residues. CDR3 sequence reads: CASSPGGDQPQHF. The CDR3, as DNA: TGTGCCAGCTCACCTGGGGGGGATCAGCCCCAGCATTTT.

V is TRBV3-1 (or the pseudogene TRBV3-2) and J is TRBJ1-1; D may be TRBD1 (6 bases). CDR1 is LGHDT, CDR2 YNNKEL, per germline (reference sequence). The CDR3 runs 14 residues. V lost 5 bases and J lost 3, with 13 bases in between. Here the CDR3 DNA reads TGTGCCAGCAGCTCACAACAGGGTGACACTGAAGCTTTCTTT. Translated, it gives CASSSQQGDTEAFF.

This clone has only a few counts. This chain connects TRBV27 to TRBJ1-6; 9 positions match TRBD1. Looked up from germline, CDR1 is MNHEY and CDR2 is SMNVEV (reference sequence). This CDR3 contains 17 residues. The V and J ends lost 5 bases and 0 bases, in that order; junction bases with no gene match: 5. CDR3 residues: CASSGGQGSSYNSPLHF. CDR3 bases: TGTGCCAGCAGTGGTGGACAGGGGAGCTCCTATAATTCACCCCTCCACTTT.

This chain uses TRBV5-8 with TRBJ2-3; D not resolved. V lost 0 bases to trimming and J lost 2 bases, with 7 bases between them. This CDR3 contains 14 residues. Germline CDR1 SGHTS, CDR2 YDEGEE. CDR3 nucleotides: TGTGCCAGCAGCTTGGGGCGGTTCACAGATACGCAGTATTTT. Protein product: CASSLGRFTDTQYF.

The chain links TRBV19 to TRBJ1-2; the match to TRBD1 covers 7 bases. Germline trimming cut 0 bases from V and 5 bases from J; bases unmatched to any gene: 9. The length of the CDR3 is 16 residues. Germline V lookup: CDR1 LNHDA, CDR2 SQIVND (reference sequence). As DNA, the CDR3 is TGTGCCAGTAGTATAGATCTCGCAGGGGGTCGTTATGGCTACACCTTC. Translation gives CASSIDLAGGRYGYTF. The full variable domain, with the rest looked up from reference TRBV19 and TRBJ1-2, is DGGITQSPKYLFRKEGQNVTLSCEQNLNHDAMYWYRQDPGQGLRLIYYSQIVNDFQKGDIAEGYSVSREKKESFPLTVTSAQKNPTAFYLCASSIDLAGGRYGYTFGSGTRLTVV.

Only a few counts were recorded for this clone. The chain carries TRBV28 and TRBJ2-2; TRBD2 aligns across 11 bases. The CDR3 loop spans 15 amino acids. Germline V CDR1 and CDR2: MDHEN, SYDVKM. J was trimmed by 4 bases and V by 6 bases; bases with no gene match: 4. The CDR3 here is CASRWTSGRTGELFF. CDR3 sequence (DNA): TGTGCCAGCAGATGGACTAGCGGGCGCACCGGGGAGCTGTTTTTT.

V is TRBV9 and J is TRBJ1-2; a possible D gene is TRBD1 (6 bases). The CDR3 sequence is 14 residues long. Per germline, CDR1 SGDLS and CDR2 YYNGEE. The ends were cut back, 2 bases at V and 5 bases at J, with 13 bases in the middle. The CDR3 sequence is CASSVRTDPYGYTF. CDR3 DNA: TGTGCCAGCAGCGTTCGGACAGACCCTTATGGCTACACCTTC.

The genes are TRBV11-3 and TRBJ2-7; D is perhaps TRBD2 (5 bases). The germline V gene encodes CDR1 SGHNT and CDR2 YENEEA. The V end was cut by 0 bases, the J end by 6 bases, with 9 bases between. The CDR3 spans 13 residues. The CDR3 DNA reads as TGTGCCAGCAGCTTAGATCAAAGCGGCGAGCAGTACTTC. Residues: CASSLDQSGEQYF.

This clone was observed a handful of times. The V gene is TRBV3-1 (or the pseudogene TRBV3-2), the J gene TRBJ1-1, with 7 bases that match TRBD1. The ends lost 7 bases at V and 5 bases at J; junction bases unmatched: 13. CDR1 and CDR2 from the germline V gene are LGHDT and YNNKEL (reference sequence). This CDR3 is built from 15 residues. The CDR3 sequence is CASTQYGGGETEAFF. The CDR3 DNA reads TGTGCCAGCACCCAGTACGGAGGGGGCGAAACTGAAGCTTTCTTT.

The V gene is TRBV6-1, the J gene TRBJ2-3; possibly TRBD1 for D (5 bases). CDR1 and CDR2 from the germline V gene are MNHNS and SASEGT. The CDR3 length is 18 residues. V was clipped by 2 bases and J by 1 base, with 19 bases between them. CDR3 DNA: TGTGCCAGCAGTGAATATTCGGTTGTATTCAGGGGCACAGATACGCAGTATTTT. Protein sequence: CASSEYSVVFRGTDTQYF.

The CDR3 DNA reads as TGTGCCAGCAGCCCACTAGCGGGGTGGAGCTCTGGGGCCAACGTCCTGACTTTC. It yields the protein CASSPLAGWSSGANVLTF. J is TRBJ2-6 and V is TRBV9; 10 nucleotides align to TRBD2. The CDR3 is made up of 18 amino acids. With V trimmed by 4 bases and J by 0 bases, 7 bases remained unmatched. Germline V gene sequence: CDR1 SGDLS, CDR2 YYNGEE.

This chain connects TRBV28 to TRBJ1-5; no clear D. V lost 4 bases, J lost 9 bases, and 10 bases lay in between. Germline lookup yields CDR1 MDHEN and CDR2 SYDVKM. This CDR3 contains 12 residues. The CDR3 DNA sequence: TGTGCCAGCAGTTCAATGAGGCGGCCCCAGCATTTT. Amino acids: CASSSMRRPQHF.

The chain uses TRBV28 and TRBJ1-1; D is unresolved. This CDR3 region has 14 residues. Trimming removed 4 bases from V and 1 base from J, with 10 bases in between. CDR1 is MDHEN and CDR2 is SYDVKM in the germline V gene. CDR3 nucleotide sequence: TGTGCCAGCAGTTCCGGTTCCGGGAACACTGAAGCTTTCTTT. This gives the protein CASSSGSGNTEAFF. The full variable domain, its missing parts supplied by reference TRBV28 and TRBJ1-1, is DVKVTQSSRYLVKRTGEKVFLECVQDMDHENMFWYRQDPGLGLRLIYFSYDVKMKEKGDIPEGYSVSREKKERFSLILESASTNQTSMYLCASSSGSGNTEAFFGQGTRLTVV.

The chain employs TRBV24-1 and TRBJ1-1, with TRBD1 matching 7 bases. J was trimmed by 5 bases and V by 6 bases; bases with no gene match: 5. The CDR3 covers 13 residues. Germline V CDR1 and CDR2: KGHDR, SFDVKD. The CDR3 is CATSLRGRTEAFF. The CDR3 bases are TGTGCCACCAGTCTAAGGGGGCGGACTGAAGCTTTCTTT.

The rearrangement joins TRBV20-1 to TRBJ2-7; 11 bases fit TRBD1. The trim removed 3 bases at V and 4 bases at J, leaving 11 bases unmatched. The CDR3 runs 16 residues. Germline CDR1 is DFQATT and CDR2 is SNEGSKA (reference sequence). This CDR3 reads CSASAGQGGSKYEQYF. In DNA, the CDR3 is TGCAGTGCTAGTGCGGGACAGGGGGGAAGTAAGTACGAGCAGTACTTC.

The chain employs TRBV11-3 and TRBJ1-2, with D perhaps TRBD1 (5 bases). The CDR3 is made up of 16 amino acids. From germline, CDR1 is SGHNT and CDR2 YENEEA. V was clipped by 4 bases and J by 3 bases, with 18 bases between them. CDR3 amino acids: CASSSEGRAGDYGYTF. CDR3 in DNA: TGTGCCAGCAGCTCGGAGGGCAGGGCGGGGGACTATGGCTACACCTTC.

The chain links TRBV6-5 to TRBJ2-5; D is possibly TRBD1 (7 bases). The CDR3 totals 13 residues. V lost 6 bases to trimming and J lost 5 bases, with 13 bases between them. Germline V gene sequence: CDR1 MNHEY, CDR2 SVGAGI. The CDR3 bases are TGTGCCAGCAGCCTCAGGGGGGTGGAGACCCAGTACTTC. It encodes CASSLRGVETQYF.